Listed here are 23 T cell receptor beta chains from one sample, sequenced in a study of blood T cell repertoires in COVID-19 (dated by TCRdb to between 2020 and 2021). To prepare the library, the immunoSEQ multiplex PCR assay was applied. As stored in TCRdb, this immuneACCESS dataset retains in-frame rearrangements with V and J assigned. A fraction of the clones does not appear; measured against another copy, unresolved V genes explain less than half of the discrepancy, and the remainder lacks a known reason. A total of about 120,000 clones appear in this sample, about 74% of them only once. The ten largest clones represent roughly 7.9% of the sample. The sequenced sample was peripheral blood. These receptors all stem from a human donor in a cohort sampled during active COVID-19.

This sequence joins TRBV2 and TRBJ1-1; D not resolved. The CDR3 has 13 residues. The germline V and J ends were trimmed by 1 base and 0 bases, with 3 bases remaining between them. CDR1 and CDR2 (germline): SNHLY, FYNNEI. In DNA, the CDR3 is TGTGCCAGCAGTGAAGGGCTGAACACTGAAGCTTTCTTT. Its protein product is CASSEGLNTEAFF.

The rearrangement uses TRBV29-1 and TRBJ1-2; possible D gene TRBD1, 5 bases. V lost 6 bases, J lost 2 bases, and 10 bases lay in between. Germline assignment: CDR1 SQVTM and CDR2 ANQGSEA. The CDR3 is made up of 12 amino acids. The CDR3 here is CSVRTGNYGYTF. DNA for the CDR3: TGCAGCGTACGAACAGGAAACTATGGCTACACCTTC.

The V call is TRBV6-5, the J call TRBJ2-2, with D perhaps matching TRBD2 (5 bases). Trimming removed 4 bases from V and 0 bases from J, with 6 bases in between. CDR3 length: 14 amino acids. Germline-derived CDR1 and CDR2 are MNHEY and SVGAGI. CDR3 in DNA: TGTGCCAGCAGTTTCGGGGCGAACACCGGGGAGCTGTTTTTT. Protein sequence: CASSFGANTGELFF.

The chain recombines TRBV10-3 with TRBJ1-5; 7 bases agree with TRBD1. CDR3 length: 15 amino acids. Germline CDR1 and CDR2: ENHRY and SYGVKD. V was pared by 6 bases and J by 1 base, with 6 bases of the junction left unmatched. The DNA of the CDR3 is TGTGCCATCAGCACTACAGGGGCAAGCAATCAGCCCCAGCATTTT. It yields the protein CAISTTGASNQPQHF.

The count of this clone is one. The chain is built from TRBV28 and TRBJ2-7, with 11 bases lining up with TRBD1. V shed 3 bases, J shed 2 bases, and the junction held 3 bases outside the gene matches. The CDR3 length is 15 residues. From germline, CDR1 is MDHEN and CDR2 SYDVKM. The CDR3, as DNA: TGTGCCAGCAGTTTGATGGGACAGGGGGCCTACGAGCAGTACTTC. Its translation is CASSLMGQGAYEQYF.

The V gene is TRBV28, the J gene TRBJ2-2; weak D call: TRBD1 (5 bases). The CDR3 extends over 14 amino acids. Germline V gives CDR1 MDHEN, CDR2 SYDVKM. Trimming stripped 1 base from V and 11 bases from J, with 14 bases between. CDR3 bases: TGTGCCAGCAGTTTATTCGCAGGGAAAGAAGAGCTGTTTTTT. This gives the protein CASSLFAGKEELFF.

This sequence joins TRBV19 and TRBJ2-7, with TRBD1 matching over 9 bases. V gave up 4 bases and J gave up 5 bases; unmatched junction bases: 6. The CDR3 runs to 14 residues. Germline CDR1 and CDR2: LNHDA and SQIVND (reference sequence). CDR3 sequence (DNA): TGTGCCAGTAGTAGCGGGACAGGGAGGGACGAGCAGTACTTC. Translated: CASSSGTGRDEQYF.

The chain employs TRBV28 and TRBJ1-2, with TRBD1 matching over 9 bases. The CDR3 is made up of 14 amino acids. Germline V gives CDR1 MDHEN, CDR2 SYDVKM. J gave up 7 bases and V 7 bases, and 10 bases lay outside the gene matches. The CDR3 sequence: CASTIPGQGFGYTF. The CDR3 coding sequence is TGTGCCAGCACCATACCGGGACAGGGTTTTGGCTACACCTTC.

J is TRBJ1-1 and V is TRBV27; D is unresolved. This CDR3 is 14 amino acids long. Deletions cut 3 bases from V and 4 bases from J, with 12 bases between. CDR1 is MNHEY, CDR2 SMNVEV, per germline (reference sequence). In nucleotides, the CDR3 is TGTGCCAGCAGTTTCTCTCCCGGGGTCACTGAAGCTTTCTTT. Amino acids: CASSFSPGVTEAFF.

In its sample, this clone was seen a few times. The chain uses TRBV2 and TRBJ2-7; D is uncertain. The CDR3 is made up of 10 amino acids. Trimming cost V 6 bases and J 8 bases, with 8 bases left between them. CDR1 SNHLY and CDR2 FYNNEI come from the germline V gene. As DNA, the CDR3 is TGTGCCAGCAGGGCCGCCCAGCAGTACTTC. Residues: CASRAAQQYF.

A single count supports this clone. This CDR3 is CASSPASGGSYNEQFF. As DNA, the CDR3 is TGTGCCAGTAGTCCCGCAAGCGGGGGATCCTACAATGAGCAGTTCTTC. The chain links TRBV19 to TRBJ2-1; 8 bases match TRBD2. V was pared by 5 bases and J by 1 base, with 7 bases of the junction left unmatched. The CDR3 is 16 residues long. Per germline, CDR1 LNHDA and CDR2 SQIVND (reference sequence).

The V and J genes are TRBV7-9 and TRBJ2-7, with D maybe TRBD2 (6 bases). V shed 5 bases and J shed 2 bases, with 19 bases lying between them. Germline V lookup: CDR1 SEHNR, CDR2 FQNEAQ (reference sequence). The CDR3 is 16 amino acids. CDR3 amino acids: CASSTSGLQTTYEQYF. Here the CDR3 DNA reads TGTGCCAGCAGCACCAGCGGACTACAGACTACCTACGAGCAGTACTTC.

The chain carries TRBV9 and TRBJ2-5; 8 nucleotides align to TRBD2. Trimming cost V 4 bases and J 5 bases; bases outside gene matches: 13. From germline, CDR1 is SGDLS and CDR2 YYNGEE. The CDR3 length is 16 residues. In DNA form, the CDR3 reads TGTGCCAGCAGCCGCGGATCGAGCGGGGGACGGGAGACCCAGTACTTC. Translating gives CASSRGSSGGRETQYF.

The chain links TRBV3-1 (or the pseudogene TRBV3-2) to TRBJ2-7, with D uncertain. The germline gives CDR1 LGHDT, CDR2 YNNKEL (reference sequence). The CDR3 totals 13 residues. V was pared by 4 bases and J by 6 bases, with 13 bases between. CDR3 bases: TGTGCCAGCAGCCTACCCGGCAGCGCCGAGCAGTACTTC. Amino acid sequence: CASSLPGSAEQYF.

The CDR3 sequence: CASSYGTGEANYGYTF. The CDR3 DNA follows: TGTGCCAGCAGTTACGGTACAGGCGAAGCTAACTATGGCTACACCTTC. The chain recombines TRBV6-5 with TRBJ1-2, with D possibly being TRBD1 (5 bases). V lost 2 bases to trimming and J lost 0 bases, with 13 bases between them. The CDR3 consists of 16 residues. Germline V gene lookup returns CDR1 MNHEY and CDR2 SVGAGI.

A few counts support this clone. The rearrangement joins TRBV7-8 to TRBJ2-7; 9 positions agree with TRBD1. In germline, CDR1 is SGHVS, CDR2 FQNEAQ. This CDR3 region has 14 residues. V was pared by 5 bases and J by 3 bases, with 5 bases of the junction left unmatched. CDR3 sequence (DNA): TGTGCCAGCAGCCCGTGGGACAGGGACTACGAGCAGTACTTC. It translates to CASSPWDRDYEQYF.

The chain recombines TRBV5-1 with TRBJ2-7; possibly TRBD2 for D (6 bases). CDR1 and CDR2 (germline): SGHRS, YFSETQ. V dropped 0 bases and J dropped 5 bases, with 15 bases sitting between them. The CDR3 runs to 15 residues. The CDR3 DNA reads TGCGCCAGCAGCTTGGGGGACTTTACGGCCCACGAGCAGTACTTC. This codes for CASSLGDFTAHEQYF. The variable domain in full, with the rest retrieved from reference TRBV5-1 and TRBJ2-7, is KAGVTQTPRYLIKTRGQQVTLSCSPISGHRSVSWYQQTPGQGLQFLFEYFSETQRNKGNFPGRFSGRQFSNSRSEMNVSTLELGDSALYLCASSLGDFTAHEQYFGPGTRLTVT.

V is TRBV28 and J is TRBJ1-5; perhaps TRBD1 as D (6 bases). This CDR3 is 14 amino acids long. Trimming removed 6 bases from V and 2 bases from J, with 11 bases in between. Germline CDR1 and CDR2: MDHEN and SYDVKM. Here the CDR3 DNA reads TGTGCCAGCAGCCTACAGGGCGGCAATCAGCCCCAGCATTTT. Protein product: CASSLQGGNQPQHF.

This clone was seen more than once but under ten times. The rearrangement joins TRBV11-2 to TRBJ1-4; TRBD1 is a possible D gene (6 bases). Germline V gene data show CDR1 as SGHAT and CDR2 as FQNNGV. V shed 3 bases and J shed 8 bases, with 16 bases lying between them. This CDR3 has 15 residues. As DNA, the CDR3 is TGTGCCAGCAGCTTTCTCGGACAGCCAAGCGAAAAACTGTTTTTT. Protein sequence: CASSFLGQPSEKLFF.

There are a few counts of this clone. The rearrangement links TRBV30 to TRBJ2-7; perhaps TRBD2 as D (5 bases). CDR3 size: 11 residues. CDR1 is GTSNPN, CDR2 SVGIG, per germline (reference sequence). The CDR3: CAAGEGAEQYF. The CDR3 DNA is TGTGCTGCGGGCGAGGGCGCGGAGCAGTACTTC.

CDR3: CASGGGTGGFEQYF. The CDR3 nucleotides are TGTGCTAGTGGTGGGGGGACAGGGGGCTTTGAGCAGTACTTC. The chain carries TRBV12-5 and TRBJ2-7; 12 positions match TRBD1. V shed 5 bases and J 7 bases; nucleotides not matched to a gene: 6. There are 14 residues in the CDR3. Germline V gene lookup returns CDR1 LGHNT and CDR2 FRNRAP.

The chain couples TRBV10-3 to TRBJ1-4; 12 bases agree with TRBD1. V shed 3 bases, J shed 8 bases, and the junction held 10 bases outside the gene matches. Per the germline V gene, CDR1 is ENHRY and CDR2 is SYGVKD. This CDR3 region has 17 residues. The DNA of the CDR3 is TGTGCCATCAGTGATCCGGGACAGGGGGCGTCGGGAGAAAAACTGTTTTTT. This codes for CAISDPGQGASGEKLFF.

This chain uses TRBV30 with TRBJ2-5, with a possible D match to TRBD1 (5 bases). V was pared by 6 bases and J by 4 bases, with 12 bases between. The CDR3 runs 12 residues. CDR1 GTSNPN and CDR2 SVGIG come from the germline V gene (reference sequence). The CDR3 nucleotides are TGTGCCTGTAAAGGGGTAGCAGAGACCCAGTACTTC. It translates to CACKGVAETQYF.